A single sample is the source of the 7 T cell receptor beta chains below, sequenced in a study of control samples from healthy donors and cancer patients. Clones were sequenced by immunoSEQ multiplex PCR, and TCRdb holds only the in-frame ones, with some missing. The table shows approximately 100,000 clones, with approximately 89% occurring only once. Sequenced: blood. The source of these receptors is a young man in good health.

The rearrangement links TRBV7-6 to TRBJ2-3; 12 bases agree with TRBD1. The CDR3 has 15 amino acids. Germline V CDR1 and CDR2: SGHVS, FNYEAQ. V dropped 5 bases and J dropped 4; count of bases not matched to a gene: 4. The chain's CDR3 is CASSPGQGASDTQYF. CDR3 DNA: TGTGCCAGCAGCCCGGGACAGGGGGCCTCAGATACGCAGTATTTT.

The genes are TRBV14 and TRBJ1-2, with D possibly TRBD1 on 5 matching bases. Germline V lookup: CDR1 SGHDN, CDR2 FVKESK. This CDR3 comprises 15 residues. With 0 bases removed from V and 7 bases from J, the gap between germline ends came to 15 bases. CDR3 coding DNA: TGTGCCAGCAGCCAAGACGTCGGGGCGCGAGGTGGCTACACCTTC. Its translation is CASSQDVGARGGYTF.

The chain recombines TRBV18 with TRBJ2-7; 9 bases are a match to TRBD1. This CDR3 is built from 13 residues. Germline CDR1 is KGHSH and CDR2 is LQKENI. J was trimmed by 5 bases and V by 3 bases; bases with no gene match: 2. CDR3 sequence (DNA): TGTGCCAGCTCACCCGGGACAGGGCACGAGCAGTACGTC. It yields the protein CASSPGTGHEQYV.

The chain is built from TRBV7-9 and TRBJ2-5; perhaps TRBD2 as D (6 bases). The germline CDR1 and CDR2 sequences are SEHNR and FQNEAQ (reference sequence). Trimming shortened V by 5 bases and J by 5 bases, and 18 bases separated the two germline ends. This CDR3 has 15 amino acids. CDR3 sequence: CASSPRQGGWETQYF. CDR3 DNA: TGTGCCAGCAGCCCCCGCCAGGGAGGTTGGGAGACCCAGTACTTC.

V gene TRBV11-2 combines with J gene TRBJ2-6, with D maybe TRBD1 (6 bases). This CDR3 has 16 residues. Germline V lookup: CDR1 SGHAT, CDR2 FQNNGV. Trimming shortened V by 5 bases and J by 4 bases, and 15 bases separated the two germline ends. The CDR3 sequence is CASSPLTGLGANVLTF. In DNA, the CDR3 is TGTGCCAGCAGCCCCCTAACAGGGCTCGGGGCCAACGTCCTGACTTTC.

The genes are TRBV5-5 and TRBJ1-6; possible D gene TRBD1, 5 bases. CDR3 length equals 13 residues. V was clipped by 3 bases and J by 9 bases, with 10 bases between them. CDR1 and CDR2 from the germline V gene are SGHKS and YYEKEE (reference sequence). Written as DNA, the CDR3 is TGTGCCAGCAGCTCACAGGAGGGTTCACCCCTCCACTTT. Its translation: CASSSQEGSPLHF.

The rearrangement uses TRBV5-1 and TRBJ1-2; TRBD1 matches at 9 bases. The CDR3 is 15 residues long. Germline V gives CDR1 SGHRS, CDR2 YFSETQ. With 4 bases clipped from V and 1 base from J, the junction kept 5 bases outside the gene matches. CDR3 in DNA: TGCGCCAGCAGCAGTCGACAGGGGGTTAACTATGGCTACACCTTC. It specifies CASSSRQGVNYGYTF.